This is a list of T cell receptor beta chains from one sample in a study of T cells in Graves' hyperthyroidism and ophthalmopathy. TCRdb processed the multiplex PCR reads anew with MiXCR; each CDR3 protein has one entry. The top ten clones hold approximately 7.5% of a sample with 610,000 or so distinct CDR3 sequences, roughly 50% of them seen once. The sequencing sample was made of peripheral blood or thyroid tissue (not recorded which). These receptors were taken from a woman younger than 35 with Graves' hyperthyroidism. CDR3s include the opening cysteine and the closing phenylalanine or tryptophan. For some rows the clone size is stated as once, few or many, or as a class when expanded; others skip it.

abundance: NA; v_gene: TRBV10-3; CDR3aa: CAISESGVRVEGANVLTF
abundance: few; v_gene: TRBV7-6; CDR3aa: CASSLSPSSYNEQFF
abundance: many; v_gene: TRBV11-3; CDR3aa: CASSLPYSGYEQYF
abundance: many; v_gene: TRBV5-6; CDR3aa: CASSLSTNLYQETQYF
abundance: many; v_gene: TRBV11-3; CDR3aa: CASSLQRTWPQYF
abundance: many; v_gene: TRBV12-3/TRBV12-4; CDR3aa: CASSHGGGAVQPQHF
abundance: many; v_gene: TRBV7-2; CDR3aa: CASSWGGPGEQYF
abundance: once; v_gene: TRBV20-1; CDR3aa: CSAREGVQETQYF
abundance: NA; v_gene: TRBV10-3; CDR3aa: CAISEERLAGETGELFF
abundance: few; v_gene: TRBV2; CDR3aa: CASSDLGLAGDEQYF
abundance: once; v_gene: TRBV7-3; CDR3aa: CATSSASGSGAYEQYF
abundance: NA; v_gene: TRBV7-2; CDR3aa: CASSPSPEKNSTDTQYF
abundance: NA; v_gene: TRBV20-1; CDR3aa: CSARTSGLLVDTQYF
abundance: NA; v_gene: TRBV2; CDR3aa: CAGSSSGRGNEQFF
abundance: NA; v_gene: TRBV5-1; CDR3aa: CASSIRQDLEQYF
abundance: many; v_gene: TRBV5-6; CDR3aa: CASSLVGTSEQYF
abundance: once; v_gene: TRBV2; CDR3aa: CASSALADNGYTF
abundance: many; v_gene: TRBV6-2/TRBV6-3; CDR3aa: CASSYYGGNYEQYF
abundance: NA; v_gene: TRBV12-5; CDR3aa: CASGLNVLTSGSKGLDEQHF
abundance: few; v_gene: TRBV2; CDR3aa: CATSPVPGQGSGANVLTF
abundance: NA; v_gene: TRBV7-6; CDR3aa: CASSLVQRNTEAFF
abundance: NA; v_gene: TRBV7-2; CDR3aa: CASSPGIMNEQFF
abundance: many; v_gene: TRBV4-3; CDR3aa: CASSQGQLSSYEQYF
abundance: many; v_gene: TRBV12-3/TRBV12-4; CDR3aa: CASNKAGVGETQYF
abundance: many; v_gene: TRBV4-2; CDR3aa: CASSQDRSSGPNTEAFF
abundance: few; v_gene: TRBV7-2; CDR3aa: CASQVPGQGGEKLFF
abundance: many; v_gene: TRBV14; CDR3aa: CASSQDRNRGQPNYGYTF
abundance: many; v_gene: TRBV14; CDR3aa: CASSPDRGYGYTF
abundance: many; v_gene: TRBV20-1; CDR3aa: CSARGGTEGETQYF
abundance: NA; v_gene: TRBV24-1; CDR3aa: CATSGARGQQFF
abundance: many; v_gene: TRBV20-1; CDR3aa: CSAGDPANEQYF
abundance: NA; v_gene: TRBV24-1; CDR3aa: CATRDPRDRTNYGYTF
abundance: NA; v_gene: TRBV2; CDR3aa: CASSGRTSIYGYTF
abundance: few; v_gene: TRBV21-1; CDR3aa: CASSKRLAGVGGELFF
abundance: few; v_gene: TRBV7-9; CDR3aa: CASSPRSRGGNTEAFF
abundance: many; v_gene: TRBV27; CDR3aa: CASSSSLGANVLTF
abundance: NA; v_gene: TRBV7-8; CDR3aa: CASSLLAAPGSWQYF
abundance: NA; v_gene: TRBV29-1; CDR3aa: CSPGESTYEQYF
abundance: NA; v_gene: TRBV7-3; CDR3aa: CASSLMGIYTEAFF
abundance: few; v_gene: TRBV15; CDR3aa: CATRRDPSTDTQYF
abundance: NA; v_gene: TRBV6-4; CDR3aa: CASSTSAGAFF
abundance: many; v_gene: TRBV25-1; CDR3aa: CASSEIGEETQYF
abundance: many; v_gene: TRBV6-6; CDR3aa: CASSRGLAGMSYEQYF
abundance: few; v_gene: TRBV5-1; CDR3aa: CASSRILATNTGELFF
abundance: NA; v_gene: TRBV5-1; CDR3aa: CASSSGRIPSYEQYF
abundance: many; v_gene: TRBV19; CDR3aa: CASSIPSGSALYGYTF
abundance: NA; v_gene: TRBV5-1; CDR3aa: CASSLLAGEGTQYF
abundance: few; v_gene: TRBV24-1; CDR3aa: CATSEPQNWKQYF
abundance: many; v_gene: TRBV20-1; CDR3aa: CSAKAGGSNQPQHF
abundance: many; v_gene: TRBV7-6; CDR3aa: CASSLGTNQETQYF
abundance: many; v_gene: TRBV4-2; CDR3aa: CASSQDQGGLGPYEQYF
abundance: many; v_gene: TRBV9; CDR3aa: CASSRRGYYGYTF
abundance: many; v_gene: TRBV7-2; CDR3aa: CASSLQQNTGELFF
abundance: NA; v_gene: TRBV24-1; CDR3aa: CATSDPTSGGKKTGELFF
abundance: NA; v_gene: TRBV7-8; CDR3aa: CACAGRRTGYNSPLHF